Listed below are T cell receptor beta chains from one sample, sequenced in a study of blood T cell repertoires in COVID-19. TCRdb's table, derived via immunoSEQ multiplex PCR, lists solely in-frame clones and lacks some. The sample includes more than 55,000 clones, around 85% seen only once; the top ten take less than 5.5%. Sequenced sample: peripheral blood. Every receptor here comes from a man in his forties or fifties with active COVID-19. Each CDR3 is given with its conserved first and last residue. The D gene is left open where the match is weak. Some rows mark clone size as missing; the rest say once, few, many or name a class of expanded clone.

TRBD1 NA TRBJ1-4 TRBV5-3 CARSLHDRGEKLFF TGTGCCAGAAGCTTGCACGACAGGGGTGAAAAACTGTTTTTT
NA few TRBJ2-7 TRBV6-4 CASSDRSPYEQYF TGTGCCAGCAGTGATCGCAGTCCCTACGAGCAGTACTTC
NA NA TRBJ2-7 TRBV7-2 CASSLDASSLYEQYF TGTGCCAGCAGCTTAGACGCTAGTTCCCTCTACGAGCAGTACTTC
TRBD2 once TRBJ2-7 TRBV4-3 CASSQEAPKLAAYEQYF TGCGCCAGCAGCCAAGAGGCCCCCAAACTAGCGGCCTACGAGCAGTACTTC
NA NA TRBJ1-2 TRBV29-1 CSAQTGTYGYTF TGCAGCGCACAAACAGGGACCTATGGCTACACCTTC
NA NA TRBJ2-1 TRBV2 CASRATDNEQFF TGTGCCAGCAGGGCGACAGATAATGAGCAGTTCTTC
NA NA TRBJ1-4 TRBV18 CASSPPGYEKLFF TGTGCCAGCTCACCTCCGGGATATGAAAAACTGTTTTTT
NA NA TRBJ1-3 TRBV4-1 CASSRGGLILSGNTIYF TGCGCCAGCAGCCGCGGCGGGTTAATCCTCTCTGGAAACACCATATATTTT
TRBD2 NA TRBJ2-7 TRBV11-3 CASSRSGTASYEQYF TGTGCCAGCAGTCGTAGCGGGACTGCCTCCTACGAGCAGTACTTC
TRBD1 NA TRBJ1-1 TRBV7-9 CASSFTGGSTNTEAFF TGTGCCAGCAGCTTTACAGGGGGATCAACGAACACTGAAGCTTTCTTT
TRBD2 NA TRBJ2-2 TRBV15 CATSRARPSGANYRGGELFF TGTGCCACCAGCAGAGCCCGTCCCAGCGGGGCCAACTATCGGGGCGGGGAGCTGTTTTTT
NA NA TRBJ2-7 TRBV6-2/TRBV6-3 CASSILQRRAYEQYF TGTGCCAGCAGCATACTCCAGCGGAGGGCCTACGAGCAGTACTTC
NA NA TRBJ1-1 TRBV30 CAWSFGRADTEAFF TGTGCCTGGAGTTTCGGCAGGGCGGACACTGAAGCTTTCTTT
NA NA TRBJ2-7 TRBV10-3 CAISLNQGGYEQYF TGTGCCATCAGTCTGAATCAGGGGGGATACGAGCAGTACTTC
NA NA TRBJ1-1 TRBV3-1/TRBV3-2 CASSQEGRAVDEAFF TGTGCCAGCAGCCAAGAGGGCAGGGCTGTGGATGAAGCTTTCTTT
TRBD1 NA TRBJ2-7 TRBV6-5 CASSKTGAYEQYF TGTGCCAGCAGCAAGACAGGGGCCTACGAGCAGTACTTC
NA NA TRBJ2-3 TRBV2 CASHDTVQSITDTQYF TGTGCCAGCCATGATACGGTACAGAGTATTACAGATACGCAGTATTTT
NA NA TRBJ2-1 TRBV15 CATSIIRASEQFF TGTGCCACCAGCATAATCAGGGCATCTGAGCAGTTCTTC
TRBD1 NA TRBJ2-5 TRBV5-1 CASSFRGLETQYF TGCGCCAGCAGCTTCAGGGGGTTAGAGACCCAGTACTTC
TRBD1 NA TRBJ1-6 TRBV15 CATSGGSTGWNSPLHF TGTGCCACCAGCGGGGGTTCGACAGGGTGGAATTCACCCCTCCACTTT